A selection of T cell receptor beta chains follows, all from one sample in a study of beta chain features in type 1 diabetes. Generated by immunoSEQ multiplex PCR, the TCRdb table keeps only in-frame clones and is missing some. The sample has 110,000 to 150,000 clones; 9.5% to 10% are singletons. What was sequenced was central memory CD4+ T cells from blood. The receptors originated from a woman aged 35 to 49 in good health. Each CDR3 is given with its conserved first and last residue. The D gene is left open where the match is weak. Size is stated for part of the rows, as once, few or many counts, or as a class when the clone is expanded.

TRBJ1-2 | . | TRBV2 | few | TGTGCCAGCAGTCTCGCCGAGGATTATGGCTACACCTTC | CASSLAEDYGYTF
TRBJ2-1 | . | TRBV7-2 | . | TGTGCCAGCAGCTTAGTGGGTGGGACTTCGGGTAATGAGCAGTTCTTC | CASSLVGGTSGNEQFF
TRBJ1-6 | . | TRBV2 | few | TGTGCCAGCGAAGGAACAGGTTCTTCTTCACCCCTCCACTTT | CASEGTGSSSPLHF
TRBJ1-2 | . | TRBV2 | few | TGTGCCAGCAGATCCTCCGGCTATGGCTACACCTTC | CASRSSGYGYTF
TRBJ2-1 | TRBD2 | TRBV5-1 | many | TGCGCCAGCAGCTTCCGCGGGGGTCACAATGAGCAGTTCTTC | CASSFRGGHNEQFF
TRBJ1-5 | . | TRBV4-1 | . | TGCGCCAGCAGCCAAGATAGCGGGGGGCGCCGGCCCCAGCATTTT | CASSQDSGGRRPQHF
TRBJ2-2 | TRBD2 | TRBV11-2 | few | TGTGCCAGCAGCTTAGTCGCTAGCGGGGGGGCCTCCGGGGAGCTGTTTTTT | CASSLVASGGASGELFF
TRBJ2-1 | TRBD2 | TRBV27 | once | TGTGCCAGCAGTTCGTGGCTAGGCGGGGGGCCCCGGTACAATGAGCAGTTCTTC | CASSSWLGGGPRYNEQFF
TRBJ2-5 | TRBD2 | TRBV27 | once | TGTGCCAGCAGTTTACGCCGGACTAGCGGGGCTGTTCGAGAGACCCAGTACTTC | CASSLRRTSGAVRETQYF
TRBJ1-1 | . | TRBV19 | . | TGTGCCAGTAGTATTTCTGGAGTGAACACTGAAGCTTTCTTT | CASSISGVNTEAFF
TRBJ2-3 | . | TRBV6-6 | many | TGTGCCAGCAGTTGGTCTCGGGATACGCAGTATTTT | CASSWSRDTQYF
TRBJ2-7 | . | TRBV6-6 | few | TGTGCCAGCAGGTCCAGGGGTTGGGACGAGCAGTACTTC | CASRSRGWDEQYF
TRBJ1-1 | . | TRBV7-6 | few | TGTGCCACCCGAAGATCGGTGAACACTGAAGCTTTCTTT | CATRRSVNTEAFF
TRBJ2-7 | . | TRBV6-5 | many | TGTGCCAGCAGCCTCAATTTATCAGGGGCCAGGGAGCAGTACTTC | CASSLNLSGAREQYF
TRBJ2-7 | . | TRBV6-5 | few | TGTGCCAGCAGTACAAGGAGGGAGCAGTACTTC | CASSTRREQYF
TRBJ2-5 | TRBD1 | TRBV5-1 | few | TGCGCCAGCAGCTTGGGCAGGGGGCGAGAGACCCAGTACTTC | CASSLGRGRETQYF
TRBJ1-1 | . | TRBV5-6 | . | TGTGCCAGCAGCCCGCCCTACAGGGTTCAAGGGAACACTGAAGCTTTCTTT | CASSPPYRVQGNTEAFF
TRBJ2-7 | . | TRBV11-2 | . | TGTGCCAGCAGCCTACAGCGAGGGGAGCAGTACTTC | CASSLQRGEQYF
TRBJ2-2 | . | TRBV9 | few | TGTGCCAGCAGCCCCGGGACACACACCGGGGAGCTGTTTTTT | CASSPGTHTGELFF
TRBJ1-1 | . | TRBV10-1 | . | TGCGCCAGCAGGCCGACTACCATGAACACTGAAGCTTTCTTT | CASRPTTMNTEAFF
TRBJ1-1 | . | TRBV7-9 | few | TGTGCCAGCAGCCCAGGGTGGGAGAACACTGAAGCTTTCTTT | CASSPGWENTEAFF
TRBJ1-1 | . | TRBV5-1 | few | TGCGCCAGCAGCTTGGGAGGTAGGCAGGGCGTGAACACTGAAGCTTTCTTT | CASSLGGRQGVNTEAFF
TRBJ2-3 | . | TRBV29-1 | many | TGCAGCGGGGGCCCCGGGGATACGCAGTATTTT | CSGGPGDTQYF
TRBJ1-2 | TRBD1 | TRBV29-1 | few | TGCAGCGTTAGCCGGGACAGGGATGGCTACACCTTC | CSVSRDRDGYTF
TRBJ1-2 | . | TRBV27 | . | TGTGCCAGCAGTTCCCTTTCCTCAGGGGTGAACTATGGCTACACCTTC | CASSSLSSGVNYGYTF
TRBJ1-5 | TRBD1 | TRBV2 | . | TGTGCCAGCAGTAGGCTGACGGGGACAGGCAATCAGCCCCAGCATTTT | CASSRLTGTGNQPQHF
TRBJ1-1 | . | TRBV27 | few | TGTGCCAGCAGTTTATCCGACAACCCCAGCACTGAAGCTTTCTTT | CASSLSDNPSTEAFF
TRBJ1-1 | . | TRBV5-6 | many | TGTGCCAGCAGCCCGCTGCGGGGAGTAACTGAAGCTTTCTTT | CASSPLRGVTEAFF
TRBJ1-1 | . | TRBV11-2 | few | TGTGCCAGCAGCTTCGGGGGGCCCTACAGTTTTACTGAAGCTTTCTTT | CASSFGGPYSFTEAFF
TRBJ1-1 | . | TRBV6-5 | few | TGTGCCAGCAGCCCTTTTCAGACAGCGTGGACTGAAGCTTTCTTT | CASSPFQTAWTEAFF
TRBJ2-1 | TRBD2 | TRBV6-5 | few | TGTGCCAGCAGTTATTTGGCTAGCGGGTACAATGAGCAGTTCTTC | CASSYLASGYNEQFF
TRBJ1-5 | TRBD1 | TRBV19 | . | TGTGCCAGTGGAGGACAGGGACGTCAGCCCCAGCATTTT | CASGGQGRQPQHF
TRBJ2-5 | TRBD1 | TRBV18 | few | TGTGCCAGCTCACAGTATACTTGGACAGGGGGAGAGACCCAGTACTTC | CASSQYTWTGGETQYF
TRBJ2-7 | TRBD2 | TRBV6-5 | . | TGTGCCAGCAGTTACTCCCCAGCGGGGGGATACGAGCAGTACTTC | CASSYSPAGGYEQYF
TRBJ1-6 | . | TRBV2 | . | TGTGCCAGCAGTGTAGGAGGGGTAGCTTCACCCCTCCACTTT | CASSVGGVASPLHF
TRBJ2-7 | TRBD2 | TRBV7-2 | few | TGTGCCAGCAGCTTAATGGGGGGGGCCTACGAGCAGTACTTC | CASSLMGGAYEQYF
TRBJ1-4 | TRBD1 | TRBV9 | few | TGTGCCAGCAGCAAGGGACAGAACTACGAAAAACTGTTTTTT | CASSKGQNYEKLFF
TRBJ1-1 | TRBD1 | TRBV11-2 | many | TGTGCCAGCAGCTTAGGCAGGGGGCGGACTGAAGCTTTCTTT | CASSLGRGRTEAFF
TRBJ2-5 | TRBD2 | TRBV2 | few | TGTGCCAGCAAATGGGGTAGCGGGTACCAAGAGACCCAGTACTTC | CASKWGSGYQETQYF
TRBJ2-1 | TRBD1 | TRBV7-6 | few | TGTGCCAGCAGCTTGACAGGGAGCAATGAGCAGTTCTTC | CASSLTGSNEQFF
TRBJ2-4 | . | TRBV4-3 | . | TGCGCCAGCAGCCAAGTAGGGGTAGACATTCAGTACTTC | CASSQVGVDIQYF
TRBJ2-2 | . | TRBV7-2 | few | TGTGCCAGCAGCTTAGGGACACTGAACACCGGGGAGCTGTTTTTT | CASSLGTLNTGELFF